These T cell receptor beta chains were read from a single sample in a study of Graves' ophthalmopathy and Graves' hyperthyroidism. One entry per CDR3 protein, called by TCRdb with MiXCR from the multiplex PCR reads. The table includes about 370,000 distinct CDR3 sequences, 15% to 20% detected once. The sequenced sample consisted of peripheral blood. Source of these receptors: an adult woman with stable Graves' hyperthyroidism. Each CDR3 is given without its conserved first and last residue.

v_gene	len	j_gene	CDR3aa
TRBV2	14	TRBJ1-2	ASRTGSGTNYYGYT
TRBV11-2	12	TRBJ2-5	ASSRLGAKDTQY
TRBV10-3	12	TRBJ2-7	AISESTSGDEQY
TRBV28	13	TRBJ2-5	ASSGGAETQETQY
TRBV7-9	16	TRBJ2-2	ASSRSRGQGSYTGELF
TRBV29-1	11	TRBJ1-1	SSPGPGNTEAF
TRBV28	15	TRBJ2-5	ASSSRTSGRAGETQY
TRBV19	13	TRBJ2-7	ASSIGPGQGQEQY
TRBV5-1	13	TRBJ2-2	ASSLSRGDTGELF
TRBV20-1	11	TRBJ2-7	SAIRTGPYEQY
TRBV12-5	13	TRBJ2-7	ASGLVLGEVHEQY
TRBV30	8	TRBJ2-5	AWRGETQY
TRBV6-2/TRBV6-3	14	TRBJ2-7	ASSPAGTSGSYEQY
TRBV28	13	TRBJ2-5	ASKLAGGPSETQY
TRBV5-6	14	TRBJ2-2	ASSLRLNANTGELF
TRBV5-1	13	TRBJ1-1	ASSLSRQANTEAF